The present TCR beta chain was sequenced within a study of human CD8 memory T cell subsets. The phenotype assigned to stem-like memory CD8+ T cells (TSTEM) was CCR7+ PD-1- TIGIT-. Extraction of RNA, which was performed with an RNeasy Mini Kit, drew on duplicate vials of about 160,000 sorted CD8+ T cells per subset. General study points: Stem-like memory and precursor exhausted T cell repertoires had very little in common with each other.

Researchers made TCR beta libraries via UMI-labeled 5' RACE. TCRdb reprocessed the 5' RACE reads; each CDR3 protein has one entry and no DNA is given. The table lists about 17,000 distinct CDR3 sequences. In regard to this clonotype: Antigen specificity is unknown.

Sequencing was performed on CD8+ stem-like memory T cells (TSCM and TCM) sorted from PBMCs. Subset defined: stem-like memory CD8 T cells (TSTEM), CCR7+ PD-1- TIGIT-. The sequence was collected from a human donor in good health.

The CDR3: CASSPLRGSPYEQYF. V is TRBV4-1 and J is TRBJ2-7; TCRdb's D call of TRBD2 is untestable without DNA. CDR1 and CDR2 from the germline V gene are MGHRA and YSYEKL. The length of the CDR3 is 15 residues.